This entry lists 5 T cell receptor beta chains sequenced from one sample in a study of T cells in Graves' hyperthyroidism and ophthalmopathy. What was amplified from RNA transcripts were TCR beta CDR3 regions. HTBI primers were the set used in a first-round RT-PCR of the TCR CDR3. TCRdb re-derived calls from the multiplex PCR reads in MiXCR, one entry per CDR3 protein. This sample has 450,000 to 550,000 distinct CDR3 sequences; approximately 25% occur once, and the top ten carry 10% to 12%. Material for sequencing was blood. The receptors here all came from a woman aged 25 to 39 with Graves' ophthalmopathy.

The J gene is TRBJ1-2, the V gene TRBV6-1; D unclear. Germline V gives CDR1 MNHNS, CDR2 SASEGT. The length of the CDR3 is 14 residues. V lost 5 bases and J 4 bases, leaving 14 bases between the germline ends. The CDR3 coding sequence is TGTGCCAGCAGTCCCGGGCGGGGTTCCTATGGCTACACCTTC. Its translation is CASSPGRGSYGYTF.

The CDR3 DNA sequence: TGTGCCAGCAGCTTAGCTCTGGGACAGCCATCGAACACTGAAGCTTTCTTT. Amino acids: CASSLALGQPSNTEAFF. The chain couples TRBV11-1 to TRBJ1-1, with TRBD1 matching over 7 bases. CDR1 and CDR2 from the germline V gene are SGHAT and FQDESV (reference sequence). V shed 0 bases, J shed 1 base, and the junction held 8 bases outside the gene matches. The length of the CDR3 is 17 residues.

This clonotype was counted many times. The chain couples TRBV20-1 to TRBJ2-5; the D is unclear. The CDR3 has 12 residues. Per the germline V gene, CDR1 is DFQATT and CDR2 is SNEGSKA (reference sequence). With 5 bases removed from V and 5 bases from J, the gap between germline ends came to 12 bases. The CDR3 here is CSARPGGETQYF. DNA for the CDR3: TGCAGTGCTCGACCGGGTGGGGAGACCCAGTACTTC.

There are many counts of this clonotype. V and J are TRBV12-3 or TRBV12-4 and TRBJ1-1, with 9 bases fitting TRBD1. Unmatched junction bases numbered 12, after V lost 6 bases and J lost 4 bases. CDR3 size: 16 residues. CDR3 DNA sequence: TGTGCCAGCAGCAAGGGGACAGGGTTTGGTAGCACTGAAGCTTTCTTT. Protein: CASSKGTGFGSTEAFF.

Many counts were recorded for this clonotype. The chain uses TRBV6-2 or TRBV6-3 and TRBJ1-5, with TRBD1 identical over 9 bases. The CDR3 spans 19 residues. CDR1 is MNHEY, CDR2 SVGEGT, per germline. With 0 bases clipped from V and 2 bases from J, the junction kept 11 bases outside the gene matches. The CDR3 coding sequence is TGTGCCAGCAGTTACTCGTTCGGACAGGGGATTTTAGGCAATCAGCCCCAGCATTTT. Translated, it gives CASSYSFGQGILGNQPQHF.